These 18 T cell receptor beta chains were all obtained from the same sample, sequenced in a study of T cell changes during pregnancy in multiple sclerosis. Only in-frame clones appear in the TCRdb table, and some are missing; sequencing was by immunoSEQ multiplex PCR. The top ten hold around 4.9% of the sample, which has 25,000 to 35,000 clones, about 90% seen once. This sample comprised peripheral blood, obtained in the first trimester of pregnancy. These receptors came from a female donor in good health, enrolled as a control in a pregnancy study.

CDR3 loop: CASRPGDSFYGYTF. Written as DNA, the CDR3 is TGCGCCAGCAGACCTGGAGACAGCTTTTATGGCTACACCTTC. The V gene is TRBV5-1, the J gene TRBJ1-2; a weak D match, TRBD1 (5 bases). This CDR3 spans 14 amino acids. CDR1 is SGHRS, CDR2 YFSETQ, per germline. Trimming removed 5 bases from V and 5 bases from J, with 16 bases in between.

The chain combines TRBV11-2 with TRBJ1-2; TRBD1 is a possible D gene (5 bases). Trimming left V 1 base short and J 3 bases short, with 9 bases between. The CDR3 spans 14 residues. Germline assignment: CDR1 SGHAT and CDR2 FQNNGV. CDR3 DNA: TGTGCCAGCAGCTTAGCTCTGGGGCACTATGGCTACACCTTC. The encoded protein is CASSLALGHYGYTF.

V usage is TRBV18 and J usage is TRBJ2-5; 7 bases line up with TRBD1. Germline V CDR1 and CDR2: KGHSH, LQKENI. This CDR3 has 16 residues. V gave up 3 bases and J gave up 2 bases; unmatched junction bases: 9. CDR3 nucleotides: TGTGCCAGCTCACCTATTGACAGGGCCTTACAAGAGACCCAGTACTTC. As protein: CASSPIDRALQETQYF.

The chain employs TRBV5-6 and TRBJ2-2; D is possibly TRBD1 (5 bases). CDR1 is SGHDT, CDR2 YYEEEE, per germline. Trimming stripped 4 bases from V and 7 bases from J, with 17 bases between. The CDR3 covers 15 residues. CDR3 region: CASSPRQGAGGELFF. In DNA form, the CDR3 reads TGTGCCAGCAGCCCACGACAAGGGGCAGGCGGGGAGCTGTTTTTT. Complete variable domain (other parts from reference TRBV5-6 and TRBJ2-2): DAGVTQSPTHLIKTRGQQVTLRCSPKSGHDTVSWYQQALGQGPQFIFQYYEEEERQRGNFPDRFSGHQFPNYSSELNVNALLLGDSALYLCASSPRQGAGGELFFGEGSRLTVL.

The count of this clone is one. The V gene is TRBV7-6, the J gene TRBJ1-4, with D perhaps TRBD1 (6 bases). From germline, CDR1 is SGHVS and CDR2 FNYEAQ. The CDR3 sequence is 16 residues long. Deletions cut 5 bases from V and 5 bases from J, with 18 bases between. The CDR3 DNA sequence: TGTGCCAGCAGCCCGCTTAGTGGACAGATAAATGAAAAACTGTTTTTT. Translating it yields CASSPLSGQINEKLFF.

This sequence joins TRBV30 and TRBJ2-7; 10 nucleotides line up with TRBD1. The CDR3 totals 15 residues. V lost 2 bases to trimming and J lost 3 bases; unmatched junction nucleotides: 7. The V gene's germline CDR1 is GTSNPN and CDR2 SVGIG (reference sequence). In DNA form, the CDR3 reads TGTGCCTGGAGTTCCGCCGGGACAGGGGTCTACGAGCAGTACTTC. The encoded protein is CAWSSAGTGVYEQYF.

The chain combines TRBV5-1 with TRBJ2-3; 9 bases agree with TRBD2. The CDR3 extends over 16 amino acids. CDR1 and CDR2 from the germline V gene are SGHRS and YFSETQ. J lost 4 bases, V lost 2 bases, and 8 bases had no gene match. This CDR3 is CASSFKAGGMPDTQYF. The DNA of the CDR3 is TGCGCCAGCAGCTTTAAGGCGGGAGGGATGCCAGATACGCAGTATTTT.

V and J are TRBV7-8 and TRBJ2-2; D is ambiguous. Trimming cost V 8 bases and J 6 bases, with 10 bases left between them. The CDR3 consists of 12 residues. Looked up from germline, CDR1 is SGHVS and CDR2 is FQNEAQ. The CDR3 sequence: CASWHVPGELFF. CDR3 coding DNA: TGTGCCAGCTGGCACGTCCCCGGGGAGCTGTTTTTT.

DNA for the CDR3: TGTGCCAGCAGCGTAGCGCGGGGGGGGAATTCACCCCTCCACTTT. It yields the protein CASSVARGGNSPLHF. The chain joins TRBV9 to TRBJ1-6; tentatively, D is TRBD1 (5 bases). The V and J ends lost 0 bases and 7 bases respectively, with 11 bases between them. The CDR3 is 15 residues long. Germline V gene lookup returns CDR1 SGDLS and CDR2 YYNGEE.

The chain is built from TRBV9 and TRBJ2-1; TRBD2 might be the D (7 bases). Germline CDR1 SGDLS, CDR2 YYNGEE. V lost 1 base and J lost 7, with 15 bases in between. The CDR3 runs to 15 residues. The CDR3 sequence: CASSVLGGGLNEQFF. CDR3 coding DNA: TGTGCCAGCAGCGTATTGGGGGGGGGCCTAAATGAGCAGTTCTTC.

The CDR3, as DNA: TGTGCCAGCAGTTACTTGGCAGATTCCAATCAGCCCCAGCATTTT. This gives the protein CASSYLADSNQPQHF. The V and J genes are TRBV6-6 and TRBJ1-5; D gene ambiguous. The V end lost 1 base, the J end lost 3 bases, and 10 bases lay between the germline ends. Germline lookup yields CDR1 MNHNY and CDR2 SVGAGI (reference sequence). The CDR3 extends over 15 amino acids.

The rearrangement joins TRBV19 to TRBJ1-2, with 7 bases lining up with TRBD1. Losses at the gene ends were 5 bases for V and 3 bases for J; bases not matched to a gene: 3. Germline CDR1 LNHDA, CDR2 SQIVND (reference sequence). The CDR3 sequence is 13 residues long. This chain's CDR3 is CASSPDRDYGYTF. The CDR3 nucleotides read TGTGCCAGTAGTCCTGACAGGGACTATGGCTACACCTTC.

The rearrangement uses TRBV16 and TRBJ1-2; 9 positions match TRBD1. The germline V gene encodes CDR1 KGHSY and CDR2 FQNENV. The CDR3 extends over 16 amino acids. V was pared by 4 bases and J by 6 bases, with 12 bases of the junction left unmatched. The CDR3 region has the DNA TGTGCCAGCAGCCCAACAACGACAGGGGGGACGAATGGCTACACCTTC. Translating it yields CASSPTTTGGTNGYTF.

This clone has a handful of counts. J is TRBJ1-1 and V is TRBV25-1; possibly TRBD1 for D (5 bases). CDR3 size: 15 residues. The germline V and J ends were trimmed by 6 bases and 2 bases, with 16 bases remaining between them. Germline assignment: CDR1 MGHDK and CDR2 SYGVNS. CDR3 DNA: TGTGCCAGCAGCCCGAGGGAGGGGCGAAACACTGAAGCTTTCTTT. It translates to CASSPREGRNTEAFF.

The chain recombines TRBV6-5 with TRBJ1-5; D is possibly TRBD1 (6 bases). The CDR3 has 15 amino acids. The ends were cut back, 6 bases at V and 4 bases at J, with 16 bases in the middle. The V gene's germline CDR1 is MNHEY and CDR2 SVGAGI. Here the CDR3 reads CASRAVTGHNQPQHF. The DNA for the CDR3 is TGTGCCAGCAGGGCCGTCACAGGGCATAATCAGCCCCAGCATTTT.

This chain joins TRBV12-5 and TRBJ1-5; D is unresolved. The length of the CDR3 is 13 residues. V lost 7 bases, J lost 7 bases, and 14 bases lay in between. Germline values: CDR1 LGHNT, CDR2 FRNRAP. This CDR3 is CASARGGGQPQHF. Here the CDR3 DNA reads TGTGCTAGTGCCCGGGGAGGCGGACAGCCCCAGCATTTT.

The genes are TRBV7-2 and TRBJ2-7; TRBD1 is a possible D gene (5 bases). The CDR3 sequence is 12 residues long. The germline V gene has CDR1 SGHTA and CDR2 FQGNSA. The V end lost 5 bases, the J end lost 6 bases, and 11 bases lay between the germline ends. Here the CDR3 reads CASSETGLEQYF. DNA of the CDR3: TGTGCCAGCAGCGAAACAGGTCTCGAGCAGTACTTC.

Only one count was recorded for this clone. This chain joins TRBV5-6 and TRBJ2-6, with 10 bases fitting TRBD1. Trimming took 6 bases from V and 4 from J; bases not matched to a gene: 13. CDR1 SGHDT and CDR2 YYEEEE come from the germline V gene. CDR3 length: 18 residues. The DNA for the CDR3 is TGTGCCAGCACCTCCTCCGGGACAGGGGTAAGCGGGGCCAACGTCCTGACTTTC. Translating gives CASTSSGTGVSGANVLTF. Drawing the rest from reference TRBV5-6 and TRBJ2-6, the complete variable domain is DAGVTQSPTHLIKTRGQQVTLRCSPKSGHDTVSWYQQALGQGPQFIFQYYEEEERQRGNFPDRFSGHQFPNYSSELNVNALLLGDSALYLCASTSSGTGVSGANVLTFGAGSRLTVL.